These 8 T cell receptor beta chains share one sample of origin, sequenced in a study of cytotoxic CD8 clonotypes in ibrutinib-treated CLL. Using immunoSEQ multiplex PCR, the repertoire was profiled, and TCRdb retains in-frame clones only, with some absent. The table shows about 300,000 clones, with roughly 67% occurring only once. This specimen was PBMCs, taken after 36 months of ibrutinib treatment. These receptor sequences come from a human donor with chronic lymphocytic leukemia.

V usage is TRBV5-1 and J usage is TRBJ2-2; 7 bases are shared with TRBD2. The V and J ends lost 3 bases and 2 bases, in that order; junction bases with no gene match: 7. The CDR3 contains 16 residues. Germline V gene sequence: CDR1 SGHRS, CDR2 YFSETQ. The CDR3 bases are TGCGCCAGCAGCTCGGGACTATCCCTAAACACCGGGGAGCTGTTTTTT. It is translated as CASSSGLSLNTGELFF.

This clone was counted between two and nine times. The chain has TRBV6-5 and TRBJ1-3; D is perhaps TRBD1 (5 bases). The germline CDR1 and CDR2 sequences are MNHEY and SVGAGI. The CDR3 spans 13 residues. Trimming stripped 7 bases from V and 2 bases from J, with 9 bases between. This chain's CDR3 is CASNDSPGNTIYF. The CDR3, as DNA: TGTGCCAGCAATGACAGTCCTGGAAACACCATATATTTT.

The chain combines TRBV5-5 with TRBJ2-7; 9 positions match TRBD1. Per the germline V gene, CDR1 is SGHKS and CDR2 is YYEKEE (reference sequence). The CDR3 has 15 residues. J was trimmed by 6 bases and V by 8 bases; bases with no gene match: 15. The CDR3, as DNA: TGTGCCAGTACCTCACCGGGACAGGGTAATCCCGAGCAGTACTTC. It yields the protein CASTSPGQGNPEQYF. Together with reference TRBV5-5 and TRBJ2-7, the CDR3 gives the full variable domain: DAGVTQSPTHLIKTRGQQVTLRCSPISGHKSVSWYQQVLGQGPQFIFQYYEKEERGRGNFPDRFSARQFPNYSSELNVNALLLGDSALYLCASTSPGQGNPEQYFGPGTRLTVT.

V and J are TRBV29-1 and TRBJ2-2; unclear D gene. Germline V CDR1 and CDR2: SQVTM, ANQGSEA. V was trimmed by 5 bases and J by 4 bases, leaving 8 bases between them. This CDR3 is built from 12 residues. The CDR3 spells CSVRQPTGELFF. For the CDR3, the DNA is TGCAGCGTTCGTCAGCCCACCGGGGAGCTGTTTTTT.

This clone was detected only once. This chain joins TRBV29-1 and TRBJ2-3; D possibly corresponds to TRBD2 (5 bases). The CDR3 is 16 amino acids. Germline CDR1 and CDR2: SQVTM and ANQGSEA. The V end was cut by 0 bases, the J end by 4 bases, with 17 bases between. In nucleotides, the CDR3 is TGCAGCGTTGAAGACGGCCTAGCCCGAGGCGCAGATACGCAGTATTTT. It is translated as CSVEDGLARGADTQYF.

This clone has more than one count but fewer than ten. The chain employs TRBV2 and TRBJ1-2; 11 nucleotides align to TRBD1. Losses at the gene ends were 7 bases for V and 6 bases for J; bases not matched to a gene: 4. Germline CDR1 SNHLY, CDR2 FYNNEI. This CDR3 spans 13 amino acids. This CDR3 reads CASTGQGAHGYTF. In DNA form, the CDR3 reads TGTGCCAGCACTGGACAGGGGGCACATGGCTACACCTTC.

The V gene is TRBV7-9, the J gene TRBJ2-1; no definite D call. V was clipped by 1 base and J by 4 bases, with 11 bases between them. Germline lookup yields CDR1 SEHNR and CDR2 FQNEAQ (reference sequence). This CDR3 spans 15 amino acids. CDR3 nucleotide sequence: TGTGCCAGCAGCTTAGTTCATAGCCGGTACAATGAGCAGTTCTTC. Protein sequence: CASSLVHSRYNEQFF.

The genes are TRBV13 and TRBJ2-3; 7 bases match TRBD2. V was clipped by 3 bases and J by 6 bases; unmatched bases: 6. The CDR3 totals 14 residues. CDR1 PRHDT and CDR2 FYEKMQ come from the germline V gene (reference sequence). The CDR3 nucleotides read TGTGCCAGCAGCTTGGGTCGGGAGGTGGATACGCAGTATTTT. This sequence encodes CASSLGREVDTQYF.